The 19 T cell receptor beta chains below come from one sample, sequenced in a study of blood T cell repertoires in COVID-19. Method: immunoSEQ multiplex PCR; TCRdb's copy keeps in-frame clones and lacks some. The repertoire holds 300,000 to 400,000 clones, with 88% as singletons. The sample taken for sequencing was PBMCs or T cells enriched from blood (not recorded which). These receptors were collected from a woman between 25 and 40 years old with acute COVID-19.

The genes are TRBV12-3 or TRBV12-4 and TRBJ1-1, with 9 positions matching TRBD1. V gave up 7 bases and J gave up 11 bases; unmatched junction bases: 5. The CDR3 covers 11 residues. The CDR3 loop reads CASNPDRGAFF. Here the CDR3 DNA reads TGTGCCAGCAATCCTGACAGGGGGGCTTTCTTT.

This CDR3 reads CASSLSPSGGAKNIQYF. Here the CDR3 DNA reads TGCGCCAGCAGCTTGTCCCCTAGCGGAGGCGCCAAAAACATTCAGTACTTC. This chain connects TRBV5-1 to TRBJ2-4, with 7 bases aligning to TRBD2. V dropped 1 base and J dropped 1; count of bases not matched to a gene: 8. Germline CDR1 reads SGHRS; CDR2 reads YFSETQ. CDR3 length equals 17 residues. Full variable domain (remainder filled in from reference TRBV5-1 and TRBJ2-4): KAGVTQTPRYLIKTRGQQVTLSCSPISGHRSVSWYQQTPGQGLQFLFEYFSETQRNKGNFPGRFSGRQFSNSRSEMNVSTLELGDSALYLCASSLSPSGGAKNIQYFGAGTRLSVL.

This clone turned up a few times. The chain uses TRBV4-1 and TRBJ1-5; no reliable D call. Germline CDR1 MGHRA, CDR2 YSYEKL. V shed 1 base and J shed 5 bases, with 9 bases lying between them. CDR3 size: 14 residues. CDR3 loop: CASSQAVMDQPQHF. In DNA, the CDR3 is TGCGCCAGCAGCCAAGCGGTAATGGATCAGCCCCAGCATTTT.

The genes are TRBV7-7 and TRBJ2-7; 7 nucleotides align to TRBD2. CDR1 SSHAT and CDR2 FNYEAQ come from the germline V gene (reference sequence). The CDR3 spans 15 residues. V shed 1 base and J 0 bases; nucleotides not matched to a gene: 3. The CDR3 is CASSLGRGSSYEQYF. For the CDR3, the DNA is TGTGCCAGCAGCTTAGGGCGCGGGAGCTCCTACGAGCAGTACTTC.

The chain employs TRBV5-1 and TRBJ1-5, with TRBD1 identical over 9 bases. The CDR3 runs 15 residues. CDR1 and CDR2 from the germline V gene are SGHRS and YFSETQ. V shed 4 bases, J shed 1 base, and the junction held 3 bases outside the gene matches. The CDR3 sequence: CASSPDRGSNQPQHF. The CDR3 DNA sequence: TGCGCCAGCAGCCCTGACAGGGGGAGCAATCAGCCCCAGCATTTT. Full variable domain (rest looked up from reference TRBV5-1 and TRBJ1-5): KAGVTQTPRYLIKTRGQQVTLSCSPISGHRSVSWYQQTPGQGLQFLFEYFSETQRNKGNFPGRFSGRQFSNSRSEMNVSTLELGDSALYLCASSPDRGSNQPQHFGDGTRLSIL.

This chain joins TRBV13 and TRBJ1-3; 10 bases align to TRBD1. The CDR3 covers 19 residues. The V gene's germline CDR1 is PRHDT and CDR2 FYEKMQ (reference sequence). V gave up 4 bases and J gave up 3 bases; unmatched junction bases: 15. The DNA of the CDR3 is TGTGCCAGCAGCTCGATTCCGGGACAGGGGTCCGATGGTGGAAACACCATATATTTT. Its protein product is CASSSIPGQGSDGGNTIYF.

This clone was observed once. The V and J genes are TRBV27 and TRBJ1-1, with 7 bases fitting TRBD1. In germline, CDR1 is MNHEY, CDR2 SMNVEV (reference sequence). Losses at the gene ends were 1 base for V and 7 bases for J; bases not matched to a gene: 6. The CDR3 loop spans 14 amino acids. The CDR3 DNA follows: TGTGCCAGCAGTTTATGGGGACAGCTTAATGAAGCTTTCTTT. This sequence encodes CASSLWGQLNEAFF.

This chain links TRBV5-6 with TRBJ2-7, with TRBD1 as a possible D gene (5 bases). CDR1 is SGHDT and CDR2 is YYEEEE in the germline V gene. The CDR3 extends over 15 amino acids. The V end was cut by 0 bases, the J end by 5 bases, with 15 bases between. In nucleotides, the CDR3 is TGTGCCAGCAGCTTGGAATCTCGCAGGGTAAACGAGCAGTACTTC. Translated: CASSLESRRVNEQYF.

This chain joins TRBV5-1 and TRBJ2-6; D unresolved. The CDR3 contains 16 residues. Trimming took off 0 bases at V and 3 bases at J, with 10 bases between the two ends. CDR1 SGHRS and CDR2 YFSETQ come from the germline V gene. The CDR3 DNA follows: TGCGCCAGCAGCTTGGGAGGCGCGGTTGGGGCCAACGTCCTGACTTTC. This codes for CASSLGGAVGANVLTF.

The chain uses TRBV5-4 and TRBJ2-1; 12 nucleotides agree with TRBD2. The CDR3 loop spans 17 amino acids. V was pared by 0 bases and J by 7 bases, with 8 bases of the junction left unmatched. Germline V gives CDR1 SGHNT, CDR2 YYREEE (reference sequence). CDR3 nucleotide sequence: TGTGCCAGCAGCTTGGCTGGACTAGCGGGGAGTGTAAATGAGCAGTTCTTC. Its translation: CASSLAGLAGSVNEQFF.

This clone appeared a single time. The rearrangement uses TRBV20-1 and TRBJ1-1; TRBD1 is a possible D gene (6 bases). CDR3 length: 11 amino acids. In germline, CDR1 is DFQATT, CDR2 SNEGSKA (reference sequence). V lost 3 bases and J 11 bases, leaving 13 bases between the germline ends. DNA for the CDR3: TGCAGTGCTAGGGCGGGGGCTGGGGCTTTCTTT. It codes for CSARAGAGAFF.

The rearrangement uses TRBV30 and TRBJ1-2; a possible D gene is TRBD1 (5 bases). V was clipped by 2 bases and J by 4 bases, with 11 bases between them. Looked up from germline, CDR1 is GTSNPN and CDR2 is SVGIG (reference sequence). This CDR3 comprises 13 residues. This CDR3 is CAWSKAGSYGYTF. The CDR3 region has the DNA TGTGCCTGGAGTAAGGCAGGGTCCTATGGCTACACCTTC.

V is TRBV7-2 and J is TRBJ1-3, with D maybe TRBD1 (6 bases). Germline CDR1 is SGHTA and CDR2 is FQGNSA. The CDR3 sequence is 16 residues long. V lost 5 bases, J lost 1 base, and 15 bases lay in between. CDR3 coding DNA: TGTGCCAGCAGCCAGGGGTCAGCTCTATCTGGAAACACCATATATTTT. Translation gives CASSQGSALSGNTIYF. Combining the CDR3 with reference TRBV7-2 and TRBJ1-3 gives the whole variable domain GAGVSQSPSNKVTEKGKDVELRCDPISGHTALYWYRQSLGQGLEFLIYFQGNSAPDKSGLPSDRFSAERTGGSVSTLTIQRTQQEDSAVYLCASSQGSALSGNTIYFGEGSWLTVV.

V usage is TRBV18 and J usage is TRBJ2-1, with TRBD2 matching 8 bases. V lost 0 bases to trimming and J lost 6 bases; unmatched junction nucleotides: 7. The CDR3 covers 16 residues. Germline loops: CDR1 KGHSH, CDR2 LQKENI. The CDR3 is CASSPPSGGAGNEQFF. In DNA, the CDR3 is TGTGCCAGCTCACCACCGTCGGGGGGGGCGGGCAATGAGCAGTTCTTC.

The chain couples TRBV12-3 or TRBV12-4 to TRBJ2-7, with D unclear. Trimming shortened V by 2 bases and J by 2 bases, and 7 bases separated the two germline ends. This CDR3 is built from 13 residues. The CDR3 loop reads CASSLTTPYEQYF. The CDR3 DNA follows: TGTGCCAGCAGTTTAACGACTCCCTACGAGCAGTACTTC.

The chain employs TRBV14 and TRBJ1-2, with D tentatively TRBD1 (6 bases). Between the trimmed V and J ends, which lost 5 bases and 2 bases, there was a span of 15 bases. CDR1 and CDR2 (germline): SGHDN, FVKESK. This CDR3 has 15 amino acids. The chain's CDR3 is CASSLDSATNYGYTF. CDR3 DNA: TGTGCCAGCAGCTTGGACAGCGCTACGAACTATGGCTACACCTTC.

The chain combines TRBV29-1 with TRBJ1-1, with a tentative D call TRBD1 (6 bases). Trimming pared 6 bases from V and 7 bases from J, leaving 21 bases between. Germline V CDR1 and CDR2: SQVTM, ANQGSEA. This CDR3 has 14 residues. CDR3 residues: CSVLRSDSGSEAFF. CDR3 coding DNA: TGCAGCGTCCTGAGATCGGACAGCGGAAGTGAAGCTTTCTTT. The full variable domain, rest sourced from reference TRBV29-1 and TRBJ1-1, is SAVISQKPSRDICQRGTSLTIQCQVDSQVTMMFWYRQQPGQSLTLIATANQGSEATYESGFVIDKFPISRPNLTFSTLTVSNMSPEDSSIYLCSVLRSDSGSEAFFGQGTRLTVV.

This clone was seen only a few times. The chain joins TRBV28 to TRBJ1-6; D gene uncertain. The CDR3 covers 15 residues. V was cut by 4 bases and J by 5 bases, with 12 bases left in between. Germline CDR1 MDHEN, CDR2 SYDVKM. CDR3: CASSSSTNNNSPLHF. In DNA form, the CDR3 reads TGTGCCAGCAGTTCGTCCACAAACAATAATTCACCCCTCCACTTT.

The V and J genes are TRBV5-1 and TRBJ1-5; D is uncertain. Trimming stripped 0 bases from V and 2 bases from J, with 9 bases between. This CDR3 region has 15 residues. The germline gives CDR1 SGHRS, CDR2 YFSETQ. CDR3 coding DNA: TGCGCCAGCAGCTTGGAAGGCGGGGGCAATCAGCCCCAGCATTTT. Its protein is CASSLEGGGNQPQHF.